This is a list of T cell receptor beta chains from one sample in a study of shared clonotypes between healthy human individuals. Some clones are missing from TCRdb's copy, which holds only in-frame ones; the method was immunoSEQ multiplex PCR. This repertoire shows roughly 2.5 million clones, 90% to 95% found once; its top ten account for over 0.12%. Sequenced input: naive CD4+ T cells sorted from blood. These receptors all stem from a young man in good health. CDR3s include the opening cysteine and the closing phenylalanine or tryptophan. A D gene is named only where the DNA matches it firmly. The listing skips clone size in some rows; elsewhere it reads once, few, many or a size class.

clone_size | d_call | j_call | v_call | cdr3_nt | cdr3_aa
. | . | TRBJ2-1 | TRBV11-3 | TGTGCCAGCAGCCGAGGGAAGGTTAGCTACAATGAGCAGTTCTTC | CASSRGKVSYNEQFF
. | TRBD2 | TRBJ2-2 | TRBV7-2 | TGTGCCAGCAGCTCAGGGACTACCCCGGGGACCGGGGAGCTGTTTTTT | CASSSGTTPGTGELFF
. | . | TRBJ1-4 | TRBV27 | TGTGCCAGCAGTTTACGACGGGCAACTAATGAAAAACTGTTTTTT | CASSLRRATNEKLFF
. | . | TRBJ2-3 | TRBV10-1 | TGCGCCAGCAGTCCCGGACAGAGCACAGATACGCAGTATTTT | CASSPGQSTDTQYF
. | TRBD1 | TRBJ2-1 | TRBV11-2 | TGTGCCAGCAGCCGGGACAGGGCTGGGTACAATGAGCAGTTCTTC | CASSRDRAGYNEQFF
. | TRBD2 | TRBJ2-7 | TRBV7-2 | TGTGCCAGCAGCTCCAATAGGCCTAGCGGTACCTACGAGCAGTACTTC | CASSSNRPSGTYEQYF
. | . | TRBJ2-2 | TRBV7-2 | TGTGCCAGTACCCGGGGGCCCCTGACCGGGGAGCTGTTTTTT | CASTRGPLTGELFF
few | . | TRBJ2-2 | TRBV7-7 | TGTGCTAGCAGCTTAAGTCCAGCCACCGGGGAGCTGTTTTTT | CASSLSPATGELFF
. | . | TRBJ2-5 | TRBV7-9 | TGTGCCAGCAGCTTAGACAGGGTTCCAGAGACCCAGTACTTC | CASSLDRVPETQYF
. | . | TRBJ2-3 | TRBV5-6 | TGTGCCAGCAGCTTTCGGGTAGAGGGCTTTGGGACAGATACGCAGTATTTT | CASSFRVEGFGTDTQYF
. | . | TRBJ2-5 | TRBV4-1 | TGCGCCAGCAGCCAAGGGGCAGGGAGCATTCAAGAGACCCAGTACTTC | CASSQGAGSIQETQYF
. | . | TRBJ1-2 | TRBV28 | TGTGCCAGCAGTTTAATTCGCGAAGTCAACGGCTACACCTTC | CASSLIREVNGYTF
. | TRBD2 | TRBJ2-5 | TRBV7-2 | TGTGCCAGCAGCTCGGGACTAGCGGGAGGGCAAGAGACCCAGTACTTC | CASSSGLAGGQETQYF
. | . | TRBJ1-6 | TRBV6-1 | TGTGCCAGCAGTGAAGGATACTGGGGGAATTCACCCCTCCACTTT | CASSEGYWGNSPLHF
. | TRBD2 | TRBJ2-2 | TRBV12-5 | TGTGCTAGTGGTTTGGTACTGGGACTAGCGGGGACGAACACCGGGGAGCTGTTTTTT | CASGLVLGLAGTNTGELFF